The clone carrying this TCR beta chain appeared a few times. Its target is unknown. This specimen comes from a study of PD-1 blockade in classical Hodgkin lymphoma. Study information: Intravenous nivolumab at 3 mg/kg was given to patients every 2 weeks. Study conclusions and caveats: With CD4+ cells, TCR diversity rose significantly by C4D1, but not with CD8+ cells. Whatever underlies the repertoire differences (possibly disease activity or prior therapy) remains undefined.

Specified time point: cycle 4 day 1 (C4D1), after less than 7 weeks of nivolumab. Each patient experienced a relapse that followed autologous stem cell transplantation, and brentuximab vedotin exposure varied. Best responses were complete response, partial response or progressive disease. The method was immunoSEQ multiplex PCR; TCRdb's version includes in-frame clones alone and lacks a portion of them. There are 15,000 to 20,000 clones in the sample; 83% occur only once, and about 13% lies in the top ten. The CDR3 is made up of 16 amino acids. Germline CDR1 and CDR2: SGHRS and YFSETQ. Trimming removed 0 bases from V and 4 bases from J; junction bases left unmatched: 5.

Sequencing used peripheral blood mononuclear cells (PBMCs), obtained before the fourth cycle of nivolumab. This sequence originates from a human donor with classical Hodgkin lymphoma. The rearrangement uses TRBV5-1 and TRBJ2-3; 10 bases line up with TRBD1. The CDR3 coding sequence is TGCGCCAGCAGCTTGGGACAGGGGGCCGGGGCAGATACGCAGTATTTT. Translation gives CASSLGQGAGADTQYF.